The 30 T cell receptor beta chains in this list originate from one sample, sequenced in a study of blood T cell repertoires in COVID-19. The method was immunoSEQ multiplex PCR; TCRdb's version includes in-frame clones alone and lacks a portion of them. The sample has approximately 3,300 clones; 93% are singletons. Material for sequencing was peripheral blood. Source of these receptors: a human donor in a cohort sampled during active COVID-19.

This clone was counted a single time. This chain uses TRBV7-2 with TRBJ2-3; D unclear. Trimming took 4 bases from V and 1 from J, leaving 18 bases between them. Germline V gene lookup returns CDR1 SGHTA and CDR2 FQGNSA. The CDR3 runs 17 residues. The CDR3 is CASSSSLGTVGTDTQYF. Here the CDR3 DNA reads TGTGCCAGCAGCTCAAGTCTAGGAACTGTAGGCACAGATACGCAGTATTTT.

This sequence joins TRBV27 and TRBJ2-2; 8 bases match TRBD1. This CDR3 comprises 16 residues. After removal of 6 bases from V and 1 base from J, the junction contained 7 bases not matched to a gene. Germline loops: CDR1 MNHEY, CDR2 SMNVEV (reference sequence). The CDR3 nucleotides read TGTGCCAGCAGGGCAGGGGGCAGGGTGAACACCGGGGAGCTGTTTTTT. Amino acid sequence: CASRAGGRVNTGELFF.

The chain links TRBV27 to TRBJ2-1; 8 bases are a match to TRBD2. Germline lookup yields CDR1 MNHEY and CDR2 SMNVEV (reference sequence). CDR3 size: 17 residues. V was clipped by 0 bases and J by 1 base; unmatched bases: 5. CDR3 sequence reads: CASSLSSGGRSYNEQFF. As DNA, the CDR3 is TGTGCCAGCAGTTTATCTTCGGGGGGGCGGTCCTACAATGAGCAGTTCTTC.

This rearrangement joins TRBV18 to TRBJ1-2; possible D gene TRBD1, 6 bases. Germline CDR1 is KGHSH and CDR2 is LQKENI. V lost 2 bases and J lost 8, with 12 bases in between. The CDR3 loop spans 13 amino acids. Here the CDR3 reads CASSPTGSGGYTF. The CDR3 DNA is TGTGCCAGCTCACCAACAGGGTCCGGGGGCTACACCTTC.

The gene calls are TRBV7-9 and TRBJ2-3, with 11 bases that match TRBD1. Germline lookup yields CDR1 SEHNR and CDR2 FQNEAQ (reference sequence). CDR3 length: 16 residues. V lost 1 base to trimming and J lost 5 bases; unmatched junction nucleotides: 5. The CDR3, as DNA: TGTGCCAGCAGCTTAGTGGACAGGGGGCTCCAAGATACGCAGTATTTT. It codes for CASSLVDRGLQDTQYF.

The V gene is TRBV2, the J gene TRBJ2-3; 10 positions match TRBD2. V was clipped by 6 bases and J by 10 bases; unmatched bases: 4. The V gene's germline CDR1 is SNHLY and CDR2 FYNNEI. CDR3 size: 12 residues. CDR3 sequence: CASRASGGAQYF. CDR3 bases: TGTGCCAGCAGGGCGAGCGGGGGGGCGCAGTATTTT.

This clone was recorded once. CDR3 DNA: TGTGCCAGCAGCCCGACTGGGGGCAGGGTGAAGACTGGGGCCAACGTCCTGACTTTC. Translating it yields CASSPTGGRVKTGANVLTF. The V gene is TRBV7-2, the J gene TRBJ2-6; possible D gene TRBD1, 6 bases. The CDR3 extends over 19 amino acids. Germline CDR1 and CDR2: SGHTA and FQGNSA. V lost 5 bases to trimming and J lost 2 bases, with 22 bases between them.

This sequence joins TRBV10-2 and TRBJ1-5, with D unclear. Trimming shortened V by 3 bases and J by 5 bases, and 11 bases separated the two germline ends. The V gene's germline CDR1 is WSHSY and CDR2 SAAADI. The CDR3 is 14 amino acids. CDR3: CASSDGVGDQPQHF. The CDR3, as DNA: TGCGCCAGCAGTGACGGGGTTGGGGATCAGCCCCAGCATTTT.

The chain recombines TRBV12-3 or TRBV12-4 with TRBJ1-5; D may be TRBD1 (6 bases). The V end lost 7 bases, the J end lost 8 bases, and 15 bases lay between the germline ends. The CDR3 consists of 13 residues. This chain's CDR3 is CASTPSGGKPQHF. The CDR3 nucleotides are TGTGCCAGCACTCCCTCTGGGGGCAAGCCCCAGCATTTT.

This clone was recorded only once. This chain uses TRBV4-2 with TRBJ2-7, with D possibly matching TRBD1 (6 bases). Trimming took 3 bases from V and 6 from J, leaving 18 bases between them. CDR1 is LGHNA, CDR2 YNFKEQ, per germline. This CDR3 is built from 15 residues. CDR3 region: CASSHPQGSTAEQYF. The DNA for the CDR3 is TGTGCCAGCAGCCACCCACAGGGATCGACTGCCGAGCAGTACTTC.

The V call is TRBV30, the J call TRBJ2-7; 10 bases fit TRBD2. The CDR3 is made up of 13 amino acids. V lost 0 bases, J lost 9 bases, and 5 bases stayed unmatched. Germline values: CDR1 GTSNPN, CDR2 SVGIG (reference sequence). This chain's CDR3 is CAWSVSGGAVQYF. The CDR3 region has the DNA TGTGCCTGGAGTGTAAGCGGGGGGGCCGTGCAGTACTTC.

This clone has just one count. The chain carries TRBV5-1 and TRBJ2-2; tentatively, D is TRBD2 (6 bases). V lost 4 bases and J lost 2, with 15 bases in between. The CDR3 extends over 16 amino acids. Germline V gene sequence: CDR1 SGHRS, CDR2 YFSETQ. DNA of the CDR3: TGCGCCAGCAGCAACCGGGACTCCCTCAACACCGGGGAGCTGTTTTTT. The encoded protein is CASSNRDSLNTGELFF.

CDR3 in amino acids: CASSRGGTQYF. The CDR3 nucleotides are TGTGCCAGCAGTCGGGGAGGGACCCAGTACTTC. This chain connects TRBV6-2 or TRBV6-3 to TRBJ2-5; tentative D call: TRBD2 (6 bases). The CDR3 length is 11 residues. In germline, CDR1 is MNHEY, CDR2 SVGEGT. Trimming removed 5 bases from V and 7 bases from J, with 8 bases in between.

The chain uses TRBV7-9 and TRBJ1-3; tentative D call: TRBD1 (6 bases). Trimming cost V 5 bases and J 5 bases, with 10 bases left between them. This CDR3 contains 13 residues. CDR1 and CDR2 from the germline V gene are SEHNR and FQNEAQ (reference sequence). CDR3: CASSVGQRNTIYF. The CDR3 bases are TGTGCCAGCAGCGTCGGACAGAGAAACACCATATATTTT.

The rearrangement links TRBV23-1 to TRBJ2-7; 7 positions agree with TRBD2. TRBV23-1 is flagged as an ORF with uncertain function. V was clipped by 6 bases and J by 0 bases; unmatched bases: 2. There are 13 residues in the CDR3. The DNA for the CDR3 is TGCGCCAGCAGCGGGAGGATCTCCTACGAGCAGTACTTC. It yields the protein CASSGRISYEQYF.

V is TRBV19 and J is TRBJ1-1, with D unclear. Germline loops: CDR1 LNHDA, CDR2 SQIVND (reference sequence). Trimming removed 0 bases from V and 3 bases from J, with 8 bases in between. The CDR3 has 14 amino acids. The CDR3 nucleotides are TGTGCCAGTAGTATAGATAAACAGCACACTGAAGCTTTCTTT. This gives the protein CASSIDKQHTEAFF.

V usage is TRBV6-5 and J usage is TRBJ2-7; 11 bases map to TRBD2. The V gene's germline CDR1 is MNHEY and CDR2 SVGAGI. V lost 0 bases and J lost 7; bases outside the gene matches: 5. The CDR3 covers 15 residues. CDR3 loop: CASSYSSGRAWEQYF. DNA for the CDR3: TGTGCCAGCAGTTACTCTAGCGGGAGGGCCTGGGAGCAGTACTTC.

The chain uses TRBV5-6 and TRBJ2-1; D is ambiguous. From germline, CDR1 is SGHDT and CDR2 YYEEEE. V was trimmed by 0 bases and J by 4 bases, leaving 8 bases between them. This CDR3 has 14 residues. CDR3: CASSLVAAYNEQFF. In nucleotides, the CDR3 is TGTGCCAGCAGCTTGGTAGCAGCATACAATGAGCAGTTCTTC.

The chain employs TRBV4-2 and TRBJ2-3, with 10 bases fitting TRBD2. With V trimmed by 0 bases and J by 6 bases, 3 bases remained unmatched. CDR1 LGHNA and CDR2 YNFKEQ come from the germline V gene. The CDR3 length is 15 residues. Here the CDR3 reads CASSQETSGLDTQYF. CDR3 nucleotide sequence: TGTGCCAGCAGCCAAGAGACTAGCGGGTTGGATACGCAGTATTTT.

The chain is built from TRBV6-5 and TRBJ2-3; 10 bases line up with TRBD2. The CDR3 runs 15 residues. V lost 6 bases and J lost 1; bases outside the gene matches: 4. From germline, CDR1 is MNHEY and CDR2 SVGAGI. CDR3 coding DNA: TGTGCCAGCAGAAGCCTAGCGGGAGGCACAGATACGCAGTATTTT. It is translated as CASRSLAGGTDTQYF.

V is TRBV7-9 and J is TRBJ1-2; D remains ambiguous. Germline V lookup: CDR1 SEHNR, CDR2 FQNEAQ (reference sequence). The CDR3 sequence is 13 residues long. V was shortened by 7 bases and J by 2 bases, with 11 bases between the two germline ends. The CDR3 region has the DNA TGTGCCAGCACGCAGGTGAACAACTATGGCTACACCTTC. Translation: CASTQVNNYGYTF.

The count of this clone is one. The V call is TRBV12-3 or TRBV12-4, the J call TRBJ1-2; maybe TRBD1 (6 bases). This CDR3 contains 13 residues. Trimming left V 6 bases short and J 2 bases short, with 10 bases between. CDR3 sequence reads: CASRSQGNYGYTF. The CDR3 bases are TGTGCCAGCAGATCACAGGGAAACTATGGCTACACCTTC.

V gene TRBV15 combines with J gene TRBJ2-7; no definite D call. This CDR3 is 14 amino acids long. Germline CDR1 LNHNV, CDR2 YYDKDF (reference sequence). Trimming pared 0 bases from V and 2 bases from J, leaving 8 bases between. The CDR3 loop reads CATSRDFRTYEQYF. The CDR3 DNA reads TGTGCCACCAGCAGAGATTTCAGAACCTACGAGCAGTACTTC.

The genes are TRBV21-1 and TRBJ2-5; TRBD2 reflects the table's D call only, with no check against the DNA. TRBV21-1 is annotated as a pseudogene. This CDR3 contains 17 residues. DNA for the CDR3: TGTGCCAGCAGCCCTGGGCGAGGGGAGGGCCGTCGAAAGACCCAGTACTTC. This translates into CASSPGRGEGRRKTQYF.

The CDR3 region is CASRVTGEPGNTIYF. The DNA of the CDR3 is TGTGCCAGCAGAGTGACAGGGGAGCCCGGAAACACCATATATTTT. The V and J genes are TRBV6-5 and TRBJ1-3; 8 bases agree with TRBD1. The germline CDR1 and CDR2 sequences are MNHEY and SVGAGI. Trimming at V came to 6 bases and at J to 4 bases, leaving 8 bases not matched to a gene. The CDR3 spans 15 residues.

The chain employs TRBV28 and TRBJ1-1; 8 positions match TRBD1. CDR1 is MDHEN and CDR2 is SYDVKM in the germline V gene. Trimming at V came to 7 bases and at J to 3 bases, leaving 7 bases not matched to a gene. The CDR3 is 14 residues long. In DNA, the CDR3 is TGTGCCAGCAAGGCAGGGGGCGGGTACACTGAAGCTTTCTTT. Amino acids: CASKAGGGYTEAFF.

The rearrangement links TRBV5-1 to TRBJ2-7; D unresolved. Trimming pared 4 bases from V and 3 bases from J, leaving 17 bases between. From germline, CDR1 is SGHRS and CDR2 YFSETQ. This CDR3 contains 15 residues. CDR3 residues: CASSNNYPALYEQYF. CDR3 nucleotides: TGCGCCAGCAGCAATAACTACCCCGCTCTCTACGAGCAGTACTTC.

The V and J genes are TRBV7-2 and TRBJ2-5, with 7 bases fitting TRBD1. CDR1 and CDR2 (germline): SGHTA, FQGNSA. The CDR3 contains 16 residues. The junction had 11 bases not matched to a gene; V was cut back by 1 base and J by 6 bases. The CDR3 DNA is TGTGCCAGCAGCTTAGGAGGGACAGTGGGCCTAAAGACCCAGTACTTC. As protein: CASSLGGTVGLKTQYF.

The CDR3 spells CASSSWVASGRPDTQYF. The CDR3 coding sequence is TGTGCCAGCAGTTCCTGGGTGGCTAGCGGGAGACCAGATACGCAGTATTTT. The genes are TRBV2 and TRBJ2-3; TRBD2 aligns across 10 bases. The CDR3 totals 17 residues. V dropped 5 bases and J dropped 4; count of bases not matched to a gene: 12. Germline loops: CDR1 SNHLY, CDR2 FYNNEI.

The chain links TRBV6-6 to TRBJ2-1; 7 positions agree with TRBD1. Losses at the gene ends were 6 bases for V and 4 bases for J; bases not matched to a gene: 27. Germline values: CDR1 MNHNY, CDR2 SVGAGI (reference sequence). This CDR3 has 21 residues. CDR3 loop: CASSKIAPGTVDSPIYNEQFF. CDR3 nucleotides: TGTGCCAGCAGCAAGATCGCACCCGGGACAGTAGACAGTCCTATTTACAATGAGCAGTTCTTC.